The present entry profiles one T cell receptor (beta chain) with its context. The antigen remains undetermined. The data belong to a study of shared clonotypes between healthy human individuals. Study-wide context: Every donor yielded three CD4 naive, three CD4 memory, two CD8 naive and one CD8 memory plate.

The germline gives CDR1 SNHLY, CDR2 FYNNEI. Germline trimming cut 2 bases from V and 0 bases from J; bases unmatched to any gene: 13. CDR3 length: 20 amino acids. Study-wide findings and caveats: Researchers found naive subsets generally carried larger estimated richness than memory subsets. Only blood samples were collected, and tissue repertoires likely differ. Clonotypes not shared had lower generation probabilities than those common to all four donors.

The repertoire was sequenced with immunoSEQ multiplex PCR; TCRdb's copy has only in-frame clones and lacks some. The sample contains roughly 1.4 million clones, less than 99% of which appear only once. The V and J genes are TRBV2 and TRBJ1-5; 10 positions match TRBD1. This receptor was obtained from a man aged 25-40 years in good health. Sequenced material: naive CD4+ T cells sorted from blood. Noted subset: CD45RA+ positively selected. CDR3 residues: CASSEHLWGTGDPSNQPQHF. Written as DNA, the CDR3 is TGTGCCAGCAGTGAACACCTTTGGGGGACAGGGGACCCTAGCAATCAGCCCCAGCATTTT. Full variable domain (rest looked up from reference TRBV2 and TRBJ1-5): EPEVTQTPSHQVTQMGQEVILRCVPISNHLYFYWYRQILGQKVEFLVSFYNNEISEKSEIFDDQFSVERPDGSNFTLKIRSTKLEDSAMYFCASSEHLWGTGDPSNQPQHFGDGTRLSIL.